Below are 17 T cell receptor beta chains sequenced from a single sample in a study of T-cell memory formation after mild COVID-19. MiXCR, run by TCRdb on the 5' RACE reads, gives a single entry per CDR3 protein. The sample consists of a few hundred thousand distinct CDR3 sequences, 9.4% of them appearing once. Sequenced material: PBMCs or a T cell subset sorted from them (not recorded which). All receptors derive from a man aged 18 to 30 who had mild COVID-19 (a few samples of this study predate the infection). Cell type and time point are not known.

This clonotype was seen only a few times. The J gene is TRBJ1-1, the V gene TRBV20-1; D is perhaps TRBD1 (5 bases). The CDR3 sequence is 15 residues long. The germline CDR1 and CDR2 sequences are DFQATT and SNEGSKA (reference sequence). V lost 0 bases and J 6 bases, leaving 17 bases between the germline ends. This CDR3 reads CSAREGSTGGAEAFF. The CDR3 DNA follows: TGCAGTGCTAGAGAAGGGTCAACGGGAGGGGCTGAAGCTTTCTTT.

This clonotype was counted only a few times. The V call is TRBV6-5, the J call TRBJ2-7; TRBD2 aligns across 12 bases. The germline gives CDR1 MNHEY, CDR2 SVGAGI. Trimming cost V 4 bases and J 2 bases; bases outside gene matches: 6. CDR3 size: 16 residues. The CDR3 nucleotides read TGTGCCAGCAGTTCCGGACTAGCGGGGCCTCCCTACGAGCAGTACTTC. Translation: CASSSGLAGPPYEQYF.

DNA for the CDR3: TGCGCCACCCCGACAGCGAAAAACATTCAGTACTTC. Translating it yields CATPTAKNIQYF. The chain uses TRBV10-1 and TRBJ2-4; the D gene is possibly TRBD1 (5 bases). CDR3 length equals 12 residues. Trimming cost V 10 bases and J 4 bases, with 11 bases left between them. The V gene's germline CDR1 is WNHNN and CDR2 SYGVQD (reference sequence).

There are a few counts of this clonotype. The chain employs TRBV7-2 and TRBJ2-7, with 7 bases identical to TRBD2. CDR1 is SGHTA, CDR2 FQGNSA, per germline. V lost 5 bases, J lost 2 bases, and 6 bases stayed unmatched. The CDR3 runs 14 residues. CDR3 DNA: TGTGCCAGCAGCGGGGGGGGTTTCCCCTACGAGCAGTACGTC. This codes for CASSGGGFPYEQYV.

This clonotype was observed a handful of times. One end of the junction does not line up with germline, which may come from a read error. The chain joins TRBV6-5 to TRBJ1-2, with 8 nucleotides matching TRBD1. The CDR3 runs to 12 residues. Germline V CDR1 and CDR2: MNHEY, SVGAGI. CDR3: CASSITRTGQIF. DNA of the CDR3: TGTGCCAGCAGTATAACACGGACAGGGCAGATCTTC.

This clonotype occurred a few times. DNA for the CDR3: TGCAGTGCTAGAGACCCGGACAGGAGAGAGACCCAGTACTTC. Protein: CSARDPDRRETQYF. The chain uses TRBV20-1 and TRBJ2-5, with 7 positions matching TRBD1. Germline loops: CDR1 DFQATT, CDR2 SNEGSKA (reference sequence). This CDR3 has 14 amino acids. With V trimmed by 0 bases and J by 4 bases, 5 bases remained unmatched.

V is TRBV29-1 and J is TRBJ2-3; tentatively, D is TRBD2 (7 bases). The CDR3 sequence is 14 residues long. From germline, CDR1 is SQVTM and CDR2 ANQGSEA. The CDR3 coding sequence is TGCAGTACGAGGGGGGGGTTGGCCACAGATACGCAGTATTTT. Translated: CSTRGGLATDTQYF.

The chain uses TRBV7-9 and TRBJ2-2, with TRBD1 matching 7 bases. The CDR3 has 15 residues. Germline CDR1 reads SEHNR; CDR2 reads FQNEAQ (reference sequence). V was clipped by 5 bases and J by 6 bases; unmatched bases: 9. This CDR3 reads CASSGRGGRAGELFF. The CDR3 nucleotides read TGTGCCAGCAGCGGCCGAGGGGGCCGGGCCGGGGAGCTGTTTTTT.

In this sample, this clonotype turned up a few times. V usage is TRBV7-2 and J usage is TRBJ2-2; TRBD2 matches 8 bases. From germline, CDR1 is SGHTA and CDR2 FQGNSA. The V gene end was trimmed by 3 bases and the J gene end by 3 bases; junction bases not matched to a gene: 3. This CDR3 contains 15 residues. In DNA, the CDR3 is TGTGCCAGCAGCTTTTCGGGGGGGCACACCGGGGAGCTGTTTTTT. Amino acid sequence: CASSFSGGHTGELFF.

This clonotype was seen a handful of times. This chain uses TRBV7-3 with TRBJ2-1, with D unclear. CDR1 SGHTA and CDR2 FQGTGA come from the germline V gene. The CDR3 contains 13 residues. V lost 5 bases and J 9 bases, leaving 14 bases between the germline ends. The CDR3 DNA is TGTGCCAGCAGCCCATATCAGACGGGTGAGCAGTTCTTC. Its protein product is CASSPYQTGEQFF.

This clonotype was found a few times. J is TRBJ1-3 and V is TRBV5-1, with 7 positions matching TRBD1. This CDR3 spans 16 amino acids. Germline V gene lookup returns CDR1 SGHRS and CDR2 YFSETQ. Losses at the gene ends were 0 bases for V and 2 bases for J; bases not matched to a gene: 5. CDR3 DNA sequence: TGCGCCAGCAGCTTGGGGGGGACAGACACTGGAAACACCATATATTTT. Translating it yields CASSLGGTDTGNTIYF.

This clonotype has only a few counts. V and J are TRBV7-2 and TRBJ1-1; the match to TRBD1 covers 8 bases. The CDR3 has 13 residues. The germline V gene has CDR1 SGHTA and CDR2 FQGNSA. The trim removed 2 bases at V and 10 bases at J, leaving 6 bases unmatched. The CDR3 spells CASSLSWTGPAFF. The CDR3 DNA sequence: TGTGCCAGCAGCTTATCGTGGACAGGGCCAGCTTTCTTT.

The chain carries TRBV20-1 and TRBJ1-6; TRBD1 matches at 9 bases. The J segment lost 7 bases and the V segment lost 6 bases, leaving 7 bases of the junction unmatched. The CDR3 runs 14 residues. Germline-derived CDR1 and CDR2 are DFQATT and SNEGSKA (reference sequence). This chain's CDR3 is CSARGTGYNSPLHF. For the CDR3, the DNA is TGCAGTGCCCGAGGGACAGGGTACAATTCACCCCTCCACTTT.

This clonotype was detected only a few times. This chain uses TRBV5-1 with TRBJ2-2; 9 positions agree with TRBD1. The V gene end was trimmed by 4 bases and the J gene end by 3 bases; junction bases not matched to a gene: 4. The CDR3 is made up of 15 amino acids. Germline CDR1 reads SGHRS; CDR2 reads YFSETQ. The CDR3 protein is CASSAGTGYTGELFF. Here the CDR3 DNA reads TGCGCCAGCAGCGCCGGGACAGGGTACACCGGGGAGCTGTTTTTT.

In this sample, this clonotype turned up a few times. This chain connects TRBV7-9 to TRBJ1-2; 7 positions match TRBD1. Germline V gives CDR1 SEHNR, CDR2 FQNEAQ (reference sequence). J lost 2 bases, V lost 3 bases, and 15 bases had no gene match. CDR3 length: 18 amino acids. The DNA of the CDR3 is TGTGCCAGCAGCTTCCCGGAGAGAGCCGGGACAGCGAACTATGGCTACACCTTC. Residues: CASSFPERAGTANYGYTF. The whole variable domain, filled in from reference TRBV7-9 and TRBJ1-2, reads DTGVSQNPRHKITKRGQNVTFRCDPISEHNRLYWYRQTLGQGPEFLTYFQNEAQLEKSRLLSDRFSAERPKGSFSTLEIQRTEQGDSAMYLCASSFPERAGTANYGYTFGSGTRLTVV.

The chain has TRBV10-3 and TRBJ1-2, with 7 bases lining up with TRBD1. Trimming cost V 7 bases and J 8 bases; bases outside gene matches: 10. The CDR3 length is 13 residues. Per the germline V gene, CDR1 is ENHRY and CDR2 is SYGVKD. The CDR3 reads CAINPGQPGGYTF. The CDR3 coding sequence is TGTGCCATCAACCCGGGACAGCCAGGCGGCTACACCTTC.

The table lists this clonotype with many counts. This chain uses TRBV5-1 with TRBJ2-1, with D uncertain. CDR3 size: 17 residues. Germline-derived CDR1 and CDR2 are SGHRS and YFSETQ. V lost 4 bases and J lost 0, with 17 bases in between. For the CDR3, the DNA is TGCGCCAGCAGCCCCCACGCGAATATTGGCTCCTACAATGAGCAGTTCTTC. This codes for CASSPHANIGSYNEQFF. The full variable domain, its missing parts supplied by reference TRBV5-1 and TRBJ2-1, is KAGVTQTPRYLIKTRGQQVTLSCSPISGHRSVSWYQQTPGQGLQFLFEYFSETQRNKGNFPGRFSGRQFSNSRSEMNVSTLELGDSALYLCASSPHANIGSYNEQFFGPGTRLTVL.